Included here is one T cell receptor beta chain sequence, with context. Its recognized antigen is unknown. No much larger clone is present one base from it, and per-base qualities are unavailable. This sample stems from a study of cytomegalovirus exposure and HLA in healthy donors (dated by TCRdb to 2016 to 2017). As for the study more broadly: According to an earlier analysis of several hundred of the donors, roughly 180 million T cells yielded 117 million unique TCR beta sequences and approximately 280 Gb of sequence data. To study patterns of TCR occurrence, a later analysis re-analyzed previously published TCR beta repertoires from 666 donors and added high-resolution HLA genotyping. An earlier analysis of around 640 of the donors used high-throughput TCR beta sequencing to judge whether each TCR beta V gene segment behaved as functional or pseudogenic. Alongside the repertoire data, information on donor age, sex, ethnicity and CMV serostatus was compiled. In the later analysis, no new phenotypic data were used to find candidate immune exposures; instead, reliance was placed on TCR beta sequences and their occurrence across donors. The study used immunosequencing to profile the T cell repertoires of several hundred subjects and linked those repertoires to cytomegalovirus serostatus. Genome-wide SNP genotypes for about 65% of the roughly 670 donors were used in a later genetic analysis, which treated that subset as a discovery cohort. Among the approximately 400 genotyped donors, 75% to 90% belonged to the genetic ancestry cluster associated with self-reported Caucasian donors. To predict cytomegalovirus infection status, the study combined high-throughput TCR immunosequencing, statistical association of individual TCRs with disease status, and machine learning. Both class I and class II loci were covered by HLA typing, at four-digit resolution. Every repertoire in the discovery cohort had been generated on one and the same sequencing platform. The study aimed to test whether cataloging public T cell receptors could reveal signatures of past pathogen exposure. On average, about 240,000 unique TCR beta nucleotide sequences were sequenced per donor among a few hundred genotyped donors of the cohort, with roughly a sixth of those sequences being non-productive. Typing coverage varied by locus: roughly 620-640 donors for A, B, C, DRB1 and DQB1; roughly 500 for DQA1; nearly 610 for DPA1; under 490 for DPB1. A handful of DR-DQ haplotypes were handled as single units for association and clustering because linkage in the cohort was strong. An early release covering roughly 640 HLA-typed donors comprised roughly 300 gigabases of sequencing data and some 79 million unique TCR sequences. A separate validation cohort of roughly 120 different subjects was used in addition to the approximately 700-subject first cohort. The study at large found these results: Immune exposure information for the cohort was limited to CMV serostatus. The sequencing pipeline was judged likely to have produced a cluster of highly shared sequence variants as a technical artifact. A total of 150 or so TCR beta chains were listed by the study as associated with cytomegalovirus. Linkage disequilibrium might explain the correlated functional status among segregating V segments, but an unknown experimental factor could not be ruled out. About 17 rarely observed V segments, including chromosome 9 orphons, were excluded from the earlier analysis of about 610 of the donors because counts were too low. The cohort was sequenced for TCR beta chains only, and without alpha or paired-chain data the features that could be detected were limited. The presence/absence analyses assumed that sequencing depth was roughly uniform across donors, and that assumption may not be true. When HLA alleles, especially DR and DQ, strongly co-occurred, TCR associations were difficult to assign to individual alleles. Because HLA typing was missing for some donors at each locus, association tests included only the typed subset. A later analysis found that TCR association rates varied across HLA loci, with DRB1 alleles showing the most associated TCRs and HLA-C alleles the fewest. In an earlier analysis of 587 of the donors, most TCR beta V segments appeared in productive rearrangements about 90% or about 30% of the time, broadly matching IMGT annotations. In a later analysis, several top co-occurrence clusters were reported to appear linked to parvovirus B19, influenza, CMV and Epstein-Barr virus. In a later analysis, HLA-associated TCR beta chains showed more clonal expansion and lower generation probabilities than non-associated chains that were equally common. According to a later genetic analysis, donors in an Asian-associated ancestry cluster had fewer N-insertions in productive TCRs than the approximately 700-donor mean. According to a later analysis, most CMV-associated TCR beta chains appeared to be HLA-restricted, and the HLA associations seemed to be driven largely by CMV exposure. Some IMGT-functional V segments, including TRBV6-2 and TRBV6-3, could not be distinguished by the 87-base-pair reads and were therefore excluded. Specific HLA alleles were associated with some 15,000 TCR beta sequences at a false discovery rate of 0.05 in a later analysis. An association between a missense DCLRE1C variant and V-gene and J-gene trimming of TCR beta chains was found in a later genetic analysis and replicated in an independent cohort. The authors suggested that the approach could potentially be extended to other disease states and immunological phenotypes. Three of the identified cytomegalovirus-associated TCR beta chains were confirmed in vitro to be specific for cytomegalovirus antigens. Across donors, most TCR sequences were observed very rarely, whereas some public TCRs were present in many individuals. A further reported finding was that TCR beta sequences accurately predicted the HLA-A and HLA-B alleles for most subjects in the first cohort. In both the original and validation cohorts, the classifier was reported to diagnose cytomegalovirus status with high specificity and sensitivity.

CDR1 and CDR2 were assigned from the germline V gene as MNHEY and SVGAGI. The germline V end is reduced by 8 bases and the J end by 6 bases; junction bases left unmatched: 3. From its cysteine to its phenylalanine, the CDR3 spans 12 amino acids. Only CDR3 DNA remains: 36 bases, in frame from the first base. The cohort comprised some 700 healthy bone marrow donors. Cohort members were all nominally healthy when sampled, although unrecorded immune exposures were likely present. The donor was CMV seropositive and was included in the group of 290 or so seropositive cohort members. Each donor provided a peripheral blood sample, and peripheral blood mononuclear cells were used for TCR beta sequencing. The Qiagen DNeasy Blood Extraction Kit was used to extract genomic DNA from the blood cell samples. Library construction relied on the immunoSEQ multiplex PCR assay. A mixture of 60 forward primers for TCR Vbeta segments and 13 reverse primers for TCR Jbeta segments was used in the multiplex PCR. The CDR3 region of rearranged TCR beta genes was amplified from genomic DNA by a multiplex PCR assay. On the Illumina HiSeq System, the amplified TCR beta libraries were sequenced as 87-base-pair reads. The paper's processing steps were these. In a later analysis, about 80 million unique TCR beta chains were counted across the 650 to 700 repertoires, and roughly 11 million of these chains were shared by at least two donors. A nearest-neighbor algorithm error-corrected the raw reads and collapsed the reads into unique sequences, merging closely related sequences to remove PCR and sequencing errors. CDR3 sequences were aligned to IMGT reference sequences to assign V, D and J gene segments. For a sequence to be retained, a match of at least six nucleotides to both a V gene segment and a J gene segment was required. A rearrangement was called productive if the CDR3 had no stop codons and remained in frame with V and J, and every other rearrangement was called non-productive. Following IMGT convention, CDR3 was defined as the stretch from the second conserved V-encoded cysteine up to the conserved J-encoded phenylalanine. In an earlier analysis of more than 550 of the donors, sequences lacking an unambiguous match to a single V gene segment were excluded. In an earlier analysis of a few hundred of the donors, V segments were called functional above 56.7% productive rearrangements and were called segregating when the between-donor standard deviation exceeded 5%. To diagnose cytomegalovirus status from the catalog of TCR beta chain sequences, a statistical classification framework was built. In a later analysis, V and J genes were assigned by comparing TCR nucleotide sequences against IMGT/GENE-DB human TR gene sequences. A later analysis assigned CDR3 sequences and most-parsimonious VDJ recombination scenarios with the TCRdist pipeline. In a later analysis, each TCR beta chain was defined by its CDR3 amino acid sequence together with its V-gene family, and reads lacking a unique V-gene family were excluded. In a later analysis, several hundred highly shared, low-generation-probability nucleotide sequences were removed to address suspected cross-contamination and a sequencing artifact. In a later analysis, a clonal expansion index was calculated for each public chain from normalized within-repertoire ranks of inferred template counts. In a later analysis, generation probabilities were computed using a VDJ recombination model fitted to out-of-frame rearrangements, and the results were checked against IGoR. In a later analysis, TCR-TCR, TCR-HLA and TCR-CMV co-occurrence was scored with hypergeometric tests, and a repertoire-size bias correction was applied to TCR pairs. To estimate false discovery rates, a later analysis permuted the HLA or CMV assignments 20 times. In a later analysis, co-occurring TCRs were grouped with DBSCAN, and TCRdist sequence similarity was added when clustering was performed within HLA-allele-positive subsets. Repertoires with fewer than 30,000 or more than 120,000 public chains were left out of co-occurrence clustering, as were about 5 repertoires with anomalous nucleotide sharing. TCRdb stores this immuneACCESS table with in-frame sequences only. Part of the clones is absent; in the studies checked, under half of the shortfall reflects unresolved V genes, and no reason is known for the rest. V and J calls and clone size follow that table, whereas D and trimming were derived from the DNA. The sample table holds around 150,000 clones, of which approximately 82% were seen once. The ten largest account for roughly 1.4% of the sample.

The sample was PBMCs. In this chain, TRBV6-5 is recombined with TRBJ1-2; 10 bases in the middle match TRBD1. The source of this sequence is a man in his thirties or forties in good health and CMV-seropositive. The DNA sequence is TGTGCCAGCGGGACAGGGGAGAATGGCTACACCTTC. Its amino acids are CASGTGENGYTF.